The entry that follows covers one T cell receptor beta chain sequence. Its antigen is unknown. V lost 0 bases and J 0 bases, leaving 9 bases between the germline ends. This CDR3 region has 17 residues. CDR1 is SGHAT and CDR2 is FQNNGV in the germline V gene. The method was immunoSEQ multiplex PCR; TCRdb's version includes in-frame clones alone and lacks a portion of them. The top ten hold roughly 15% of the sample, which has about 180,000 clones, 85% seen once. This entry belongs to a study of cytomegalovirus exposure and HLA in healthy donors. The study's findings and limits: For most TCR sequences rarity was the rule, although some public TCRs occurred in many donors. The listing of fewer than 200 TCR beta chains classed them as cytomegalovirus-associated.

The clonotype was recovered from a man in his late teens or twenties in good health and CMV-seropositive. The V gene is TRBV11-2, the J gene TRBJ1-6; possibly TRBD1 for D (5 bases). Source material: PBMCs. CDR3 region: CASSLDRGDSYNSPLHF. Here the CDR3 DNA reads TGTGCCAGCAGCTTAGATCGGGGGGACTCCTATAATTCACCCCTCCACTTT.